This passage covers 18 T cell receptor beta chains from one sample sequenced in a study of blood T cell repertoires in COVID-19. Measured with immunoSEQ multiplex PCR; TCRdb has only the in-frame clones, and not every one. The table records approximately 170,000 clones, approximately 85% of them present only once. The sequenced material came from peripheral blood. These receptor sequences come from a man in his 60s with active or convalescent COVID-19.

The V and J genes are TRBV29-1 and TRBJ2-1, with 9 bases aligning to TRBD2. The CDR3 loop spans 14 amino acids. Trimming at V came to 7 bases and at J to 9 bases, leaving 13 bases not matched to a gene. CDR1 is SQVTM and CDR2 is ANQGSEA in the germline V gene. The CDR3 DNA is TGCAGCGCCACCGGGAACAGCGGGAGGCGTGAGCAGTTCTTC. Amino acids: CSATGNSGRREQFF.

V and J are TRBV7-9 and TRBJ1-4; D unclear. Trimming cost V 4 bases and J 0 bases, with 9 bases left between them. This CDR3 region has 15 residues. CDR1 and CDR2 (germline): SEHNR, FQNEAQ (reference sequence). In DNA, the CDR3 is TGTGCCAGCAGCTCCCCCGTCGCAACTAATGAAAAACTGTTTTTT. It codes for CASSSPVATNEKLFF. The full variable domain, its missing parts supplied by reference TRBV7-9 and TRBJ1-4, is DTGVSQNPRHKITKRGQNVTFRCDPISEHNRLYWYRQTLGQGPEFLTYFQNEAQLEKSRLLSDRFSAERPKGSFSTLEIQRTEQGDSAMYLCASSSPVATNEKLFFGSGTQLSVL.

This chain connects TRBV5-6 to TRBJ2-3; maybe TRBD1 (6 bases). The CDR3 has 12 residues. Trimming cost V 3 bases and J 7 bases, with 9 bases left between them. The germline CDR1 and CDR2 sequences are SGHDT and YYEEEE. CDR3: CASSYRENTQYF. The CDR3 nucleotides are TGTGCCAGCAGCTACAGGGAAAATACGCAGTATTTT.

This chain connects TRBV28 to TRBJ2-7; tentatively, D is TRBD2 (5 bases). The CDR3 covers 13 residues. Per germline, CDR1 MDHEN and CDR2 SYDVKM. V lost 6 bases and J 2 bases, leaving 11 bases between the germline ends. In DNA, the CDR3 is TGTGCCAGCAGCGGACTTCCACCCTACGAGCAGTACTTC. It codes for CASSGLPPYEQYF.

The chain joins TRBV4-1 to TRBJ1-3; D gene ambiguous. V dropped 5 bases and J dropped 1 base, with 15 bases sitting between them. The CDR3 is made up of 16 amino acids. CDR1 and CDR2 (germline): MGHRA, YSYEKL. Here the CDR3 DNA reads TGCGCCAGCAGCGAGTTCCAGGCGACGTCTGGAAACACCATATATTTT. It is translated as CASSEFQATSGNTIYF.

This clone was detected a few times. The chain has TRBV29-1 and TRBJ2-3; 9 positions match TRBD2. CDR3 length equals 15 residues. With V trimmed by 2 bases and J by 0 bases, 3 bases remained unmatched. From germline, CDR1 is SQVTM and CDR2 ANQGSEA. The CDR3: CSVESSGTSTDTQYF. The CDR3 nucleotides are TGCAGCGTTGAATCTAGCGGGACTAGCACAGATACGCAGTATTTT.

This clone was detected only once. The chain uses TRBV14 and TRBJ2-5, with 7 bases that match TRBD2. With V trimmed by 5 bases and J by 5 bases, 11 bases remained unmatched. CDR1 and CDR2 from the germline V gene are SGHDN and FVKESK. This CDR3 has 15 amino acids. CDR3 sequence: CASSMIGLGSETQYF. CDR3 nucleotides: TGTGCCAGCAGCATGATAGGACTAGGCTCCGAGACCCAGTACTTC.

The CDR3 sequence is CASKTSGTGGGQPQHF. The CDR3 region has the DNA TGTGCCAGCAAGACCTCCGGGACAGGGGGCGGTCAGCCCCAGCATTTT. The V gene is TRBV28, the J gene TRBJ1-5; 12 nucleotides agree with TRBD1. The CDR3 consists of 16 residues. Trimming cost V 7 bases and J 6 bases; bases outside gene matches: 10. The germline gives CDR1 MDHEN, CDR2 SYDVKM.

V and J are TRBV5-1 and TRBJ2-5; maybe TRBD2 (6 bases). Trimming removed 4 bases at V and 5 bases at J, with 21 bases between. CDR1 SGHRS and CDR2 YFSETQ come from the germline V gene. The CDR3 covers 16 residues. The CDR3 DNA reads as TGCGCCAGCAGCCAGATTGGACGGAGGGGTGGGGAGACCCAGTACTTC. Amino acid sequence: CASSQIGRRGGETQYF.

The CDR3, as DNA: TGCAGCGTCGGGAGTGTGGCCGGGACAGATACGCAGTATTTT. Its protein product is CSVGSVAGTDTQYF. V gene TRBV29-1 combines with J gene TRBJ2-3; D is possibly TRBD2 (6 bases). CDR3 length: 14 residues. Looked up from germline, CDR1 is SQVTM and CDR2 is ANQGSEA. Trimming took 6 bases from V and 3 from J, leaving 16 bases between them.

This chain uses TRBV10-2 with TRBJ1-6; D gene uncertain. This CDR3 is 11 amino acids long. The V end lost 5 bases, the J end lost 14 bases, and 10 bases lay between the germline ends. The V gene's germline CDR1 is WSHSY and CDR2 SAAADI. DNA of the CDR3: TGCGCCAGCAGTACGGGAGGGACCCTCCACTTT. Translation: CASSTGGTLHF.

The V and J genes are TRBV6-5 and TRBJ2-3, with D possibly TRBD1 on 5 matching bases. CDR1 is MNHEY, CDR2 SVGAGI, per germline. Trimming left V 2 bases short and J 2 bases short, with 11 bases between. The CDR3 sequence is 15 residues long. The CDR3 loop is CASSYQGRATDTQYF. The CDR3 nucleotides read TGTGCCAGCAGTTACCAGGGTAGGGCCACAGATACGCAGTATTTT.

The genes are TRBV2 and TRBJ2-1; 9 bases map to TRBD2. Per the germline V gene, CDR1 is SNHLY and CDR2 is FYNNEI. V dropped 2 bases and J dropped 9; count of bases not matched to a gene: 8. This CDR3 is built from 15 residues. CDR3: CASSEIAGAGSEQFF. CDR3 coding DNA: TGTGCCAGCAGTGAAATAGCGGGGGCCGGAAGTGAGCAGTTCTTC.

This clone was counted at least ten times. The CDR3 reads CASSYSTGGYEQYF. CDR3 in DNA: TGTGCCAGCAGTTACTCGACAGGAGGCTACGAGCAGTACTTC. This rearrangement joins TRBV6-5 to TRBJ2-7, with D possibly TRBD1 on 6 matching bases. The CDR3 totals 14 residues. Germline V CDR1 and CDR2: MNHEY, SVGAGI. V lost 0 bases to trimming and J lost 3 bases, with 9 bases between them.

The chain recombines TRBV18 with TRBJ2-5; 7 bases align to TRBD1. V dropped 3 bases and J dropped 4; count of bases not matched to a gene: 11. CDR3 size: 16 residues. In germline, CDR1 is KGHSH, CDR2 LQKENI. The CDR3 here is CASSPGLRDRVETQYF. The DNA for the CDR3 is TGTGCCAGCTCACCCGGCCTTAGAGACAGGGTAGAGACCCAGTACTTC.

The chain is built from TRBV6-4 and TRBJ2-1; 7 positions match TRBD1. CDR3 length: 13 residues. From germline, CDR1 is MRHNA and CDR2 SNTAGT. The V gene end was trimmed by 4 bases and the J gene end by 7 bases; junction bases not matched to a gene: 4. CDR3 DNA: TGTGCCAGCAGTGTCCGACAGGGAAATGAGCAGTTCTTC. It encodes CASSVRQGNEQFF.

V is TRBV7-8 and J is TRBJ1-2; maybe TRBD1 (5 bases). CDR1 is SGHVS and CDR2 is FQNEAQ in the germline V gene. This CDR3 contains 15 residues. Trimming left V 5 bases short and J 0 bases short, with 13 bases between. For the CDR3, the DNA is TGTGCCAGCAGCCCGGTGTGGGGGGCTAACTATGGCTACACCTTC. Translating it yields CASSPVWGANYGYTF. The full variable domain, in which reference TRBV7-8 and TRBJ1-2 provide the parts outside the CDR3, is GAGVSQSPRYKVAKRGQDVALRCDPISGHVSLFWYQQALGQGPEFLTYFQNEAQLDKSGLPSDRFFAERPEGSVSTLKIQRTQQEDSAVYLCASSPVWGANYGYTFGSGTRLTVV.

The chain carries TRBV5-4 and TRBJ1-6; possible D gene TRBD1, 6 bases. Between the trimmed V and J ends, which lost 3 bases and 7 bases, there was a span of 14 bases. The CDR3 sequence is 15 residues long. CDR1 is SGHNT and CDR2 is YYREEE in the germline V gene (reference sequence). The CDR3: CASSSQGLGNSPLHF. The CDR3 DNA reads TGTGCCAGCAGCTCACAGGGATTGGGGAATTCACCCCTCCACTTT.